A single sample is the source of the 23 T cell receptor beta chains below, sequenced in a study of graft-versus-host responses after intestinal transplantation. TCRdb's copy holds only in-frame clones and misses some; the assay was immunoSEQ multiplex PCR. The table lists 55,000 to 70,000 clones, around 91% of them singletons. Source: PBMCs, taken roughly 120 days after intestinal transplantation. Source of these receptors: a human patient who received an intestinal transplant, so some T cells may come from the graft donor.

The J gene is TRBJ2-7, the V gene TRBV7-2; TRBD2 agrees at 8 bases. The CDR3 spans 15 residues. From germline, CDR1 is SGHTA and CDR2 FQGNSA. With V trimmed by 6 bases and J by 3 bases, 10 bases remained unmatched. CDR3 loop: CASRGDLAGNYEQYF. For the CDR3, the DNA is TGTGCCAGCAGAGGGGATCTAGCGGGTAACTACGAGCAGTACTTC.

This chain uses TRBV6-5 with TRBJ2-1, with D unresolved. Between the trimmed V and J ends, which lost 2 bases and 6 bases, there was a span of 8 bases. Germline V lookup: CDR1 MNHEY, CDR2 SVGAGI. The CDR3 consists of 13 residues. The CDR3 nucleotides read TGTGCCAGCAGTTACGGGCAGATCAATGAGCAGTTCTTC. Protein: CASSYGQINEQFF.

The rearrangement joins TRBV4-1 to TRBJ1-3; 7 bases agree with TRBD1. CDR3 length: 18 amino acids. V shed 1 base and J 3 bases; nucleotides not matched to a gene: 12. The germline gives CDR1 MGHRA, CDR2 YSYEKL. The CDR3 DNA sequence: TGCGCCAGCAGCCAAGTAACAGGGGCCCTCGGCCTTGGAAACACCATATATTTT. It codes for CASSQVTGALGLGNTIYF.

The chain recombines TRBV28 with TRBJ1-3, with TRBD1 matching over 7 bases. The CDR3 sequence is 16 residues long. The trim removed 3 bases at V and 4 bases at J, leaving 9 bases unmatched. Germline lookup yields CDR1 MDHEN and CDR2 SYDVKM. The CDR3 loop is CASSFQPLTGGNTIYF. The CDR3 DNA is TGTGCCAGCAGTTTCCAACCGTTGACAGGGGGAAACACCATATATTTT.

The genes are TRBV6-5 and TRBJ2-7; TRBD2 matches 11 bases. J gave up 6 bases and V 5 bases, and 3 bases lay outside the gene matches. Germline CDR1 reads MNHEY; CDR2 reads SVGAGI. This CDR3 has 13 amino acids. CDR3 nucleotides: TGTGCCAGCAGTATCGGACTAGCGGGCGAGCAGTACTTC. It specifies CASSIGLAGEQYF.

This chain uses TRBV2 with TRBJ1-4, with D unclear. CDR1 and CDR2 (germline): SNHLY, FYNNEI. The germline V and J ends were trimmed by 8 bases and 0 bases, with 13 bases remaining between them. The CDR3 spans 15 residues. CDR3 sequence (DNA): TGTGCCAGCGTGTATCGGAGGACAACTAATGAAAAACTGTTTTTT. Amino acids: CASVYRRTTNEKLFF.

The rearrangement joins TRBV23-1 to TRBJ2-2, with TRBD1 identical over 8 bases. TRBV23-1 is an ORF, and what it does is uncertain. The CDR3 has 13 amino acids. J was trimmed by 4 bases and V by 8 bases; bases with no gene match: 3. The CDR3 nucleotides read TGCGCCAGCCCAGGGGGCCTCACCGGGGAGCTGTTTTTT. It is translated as CASPGGLTGELFF.

To note about this clone: The same CDR3 is also encoded by other DNA sequences in this sample. The rearrangement links TRBV5-1 to TRBJ2-7; no reliable D call. The CDR3 is 13 residues long. Germline assignment: CDR1 SGHRS and CDR2 YFSETQ. The V end was cut by 0 bases, the J end by 3 bases, with 7 bases between. The CDR3 coding sequence is TGCGCCAGCAGCTTGGCAGGTAGCTACGAGCAGTACTTC. Its translation is CASSLAGSYEQYF.

CDR3 nucleotides: TGTGCCAGCAGTTACTCAGACTGGGGGTTCAACACCTTC. It yields the protein CASSYSDWGFNTF. The gene calls are TRBV6-5 and TRBJ1-2; D is perhaps TRBD1 (5 bases). Germline V gene sequence: CDR1 MNHEY, CDR2 SVGAGI. This CDR3 region has 13 residues. The germline V and J ends were trimmed by 0 bases and 12 bases, with 14 bases remaining between them.

The chain couples TRBV2 to TRBJ1-2, with 7 bases that match TRBD1. The CDR3 is 13 amino acids. V shed 6 bases, J shed 4 bases, and the junction held 5 bases outside the gene matches. The germline CDR1 and CDR2 sequences are SNHLY and FYNNEI. The CDR3 nucleotides read TGTGCCAGCAGCGCAGGGGGATCCTATGGCTACACCTTC. Residues: CASSAGGSYGYTF. The whole variable domain, remainder taken from reference TRBV2 and TRBJ1-2, is EPEVTQTPSHQVTQMGQEVILRCVPISNHLYFYWYRQILGQKVEFLVSFYNNEISEKSEIFDDQFSVERPDGSNFTLKIRSTKLEDSAMYFCASSAGGSYGYTFGSGTRLTVV.

In its sample, this clone was seen once. The rearrangement uses TRBV5-4 and TRBJ2-5; D might be TRBD1 or TRBD2, each matching 6 bases. With 0 bases removed from V and 5 bases from J, the gap between germline ends came to 11 bases. The V gene's germline CDR1 is SGHNT and CDR2 YYREEE (reference sequence). The CDR3 contains 14 residues. CDR3 loop: CASSLGRGGETQYF. CDR3 sequence (DNA): TGTGCCAGCAGCTTGGGCAGGGGAGGCGAGACCCAGTACTTC.

The V gene is TRBV19, the J gene TRBJ2-6, with D possibly being TRBD2 (5 bases). The CDR3 is 15 residues long. CDR1 and CDR2 from the germline V gene are LNHDA and SQIVND (reference sequence). V was clipped by 2 bases and J by 2 bases, with 7 bases between them. The CDR3 here is CASSIMRAGANVLTF. The CDR3, as DNA: TGTGCCAGTAGTATAATGAGGGCTGGGGCCAACGTCCTGACTTTC.

V is TRBV9 and J is TRBJ2-7, with 8 bases that match TRBD1. CDR3 length: 14 residues. The ends lost 3 bases at V and 3 bases at J; junction bases unmatched: 5. The germline CDR1 and CDR2 sequences are SGDLS and YYNGEE. The CDR3 bases are TGTGCCAGCAGCGCCGGGACAGGCCTCTACGAGCAGTACTTC. Its translation is CASSAGTGLYEQYF.

J is TRBJ2-7 and V is TRBV13; 7 bases are shared with TRBD2. This CDR3 is built from 15 residues. With 1 base clipped from V and 1 base from J, the junction kept 4 bases outside the gene matches. Germline loops: CDR1 PRHDT, CDR2 FYEKMQ (reference sequence). CDR3 loop: CASSLVEGGSYEQYF. The CDR3 DNA reads TGTGCCAGCAGCTTAGTGGAGGGAGGGTCCTACGAGCAGTACTTC.

The chain links TRBV2 to TRBJ2-3, with 8 bases fitting TRBD1. The CDR3 totals 14 residues. J lost 3 bases, V lost 2 bases, and 1 base had no gene match. Germline assignment: CDR1 SNHLY and CDR2 FYNNEI. The CDR3 sequence: CASSEQGATDTQYF. The CDR3 DNA reads as TGTGCCAGCAGTGAACAGGGGGCAACAGATACGCAGTATTTT.

The chain carries TRBV2 and TRBJ1-5; 7 bases map to TRBD1. The J segment lost 8 bases and the V segment lost 3 bases, leaving 7 bases of the junction unmatched. Looked up from germline, CDR1 is SNHLY and CDR2 is FYNNEI. This CDR3 spans 14 amino acids. CDR3 amino acids: CASSDLTRGEPQHF. DNA for the CDR3: TGTGCCAGCAGTGACCTGACCAGGGGGGAGCCCCAGCATTTT.

V usage is TRBV14 and J usage is TRBJ2-1, with D perhaps matching TRBD1 or TRBD2 (5 bases each). Trimming left V 0 bases short and J 4 bases short, with 16 bases between. The CDR3 spans 17 residues. Germline CDR1 reads SGHDN; CDR2 reads FVKESK. CDR3 nucleotides: TGTGCCAGCAGCCAAGATTGGGGACCTAGCCGGTACAATGAGCAGTTCTTC. Protein: CASSQDWGPSRYNEQFF.

This chain uses TRBV5-1 with TRBJ2-5; unclear D gene. Deletions cut 0 bases from V and 2 bases from J, with 8 bases between. This CDR3 region has 14 residues. CDR1 and CDR2 (germline): SGHRS, YFSETQ. CDR3 residues: CASSLAYNQETQYF. The CDR3 bases are TGCGCCAGCAGCTTGGCTTACAATCAAGAGACCCAGTACTTC.

Details on this clone: Germline is not matched at one junction end, which may reflect a read error. The genes are TRBV6-1 and TRBJ2-6; 10 bases align to TRBD2. Per germline, CDR1 MNHNS and CDR2 SASEGT. The length of the CDR3 is 16 residues. Here the CDR3 DNA reads TGTGCCAGCAGTCAAGCGGGGGGGCCAGGGGCCAACGTCCTGACTTTC. Amino acids: CASSQAGGPGANVLTF.

This sequence joins TRBV7-6 and TRBJ2-1; TRBD2 might be the D (5 bases). Looked up from germline, CDR1 is SGHVS and CDR2 is FNYEAQ. V lost 1 base to trimming and J lost 6 bases, with 16 bases between them. The CDR3 is 16 residues long. For the CDR3, the DNA is TGTGCCAGCAGCTTAGGTCCTAGCCGGGTTCTCAATGAGCAGTTCTTC. It codes for CASSLGPSRVLNEQFF. Using reference TRBV7-6 and TRBJ2-1 for the parts outside the CDR3, the full variable domain is GAGVSQSPRYKVTKRGQDVALRCDPISGHVSLYWYRQALGQGPEFLTYFNYEAQQDKSGLPNDRFSAERPEGSISTLTIQRTEQRDSAMYRCASSLGPSRVLNEQFFGPGTRLTVL.

This chain links TRBV11-2 with TRBJ2-5, with 7 bases fitting TRBD2. V lost 3 bases, J lost 5 bases, and 21 bases stayed unmatched. The V gene's germline CDR1 is SGHAT and CDR2 FQNNGV. CDR3 length: 19 amino acids. The CDR3 DNA follows: TGTGCCAGCAGCTTGGGGAGGGGCTGGGGGAGGGCCTCTTCGGAGACCCAGTACTTC. Protein sequence: CASSLGRGWGRASSETQYF. Combining the CDR3 with reference TRBV11-2 and TRBJ2-5 gives the whole variable domain EAGVAQSPRYKIIEKRQSVAFWCNPISGHATLYWYQQILGQGPKLLIQFQNNGVVDDSQLPKDRFSAERLKGVDSTLKIQPAKLEDSAVYLCASSLGRGWGRASSETQYFGPGTRLLVL.

The chain is built from TRBV15 and TRBJ1-2, with unresolved D. The CDR3 extends over 14 amino acids. Trimming shortened V by 5 bases and J by 5 bases, and 15 bases separated the two germline ends. Germline V CDR1 and CDR2: LNHNV, YYDKDF (reference sequence). CDR3 sequence reads: CATSDMFEGYGYTF. CDR3 DNA: TGTGCCACCAGCGACATGTTCGAGGGTTATGGCTACACCTTC. Together with reference TRBV15 and TRBJ1-2, the CDR3 gives the full variable domain: DAMVIQNPRYQVTQFGKPVTLSCSQTLNHNVMYWYQQKSSQAPKLLFHYYDKDFNNEADTPDNFQSRRPNTSFCFLDIRSPGLGDTAMYLCATSDMFEGYGYTFGSGTRLTVV.

The chain recombines TRBV6-6 with TRBJ2-5; TRBD2 aligns across 10 bases. The CDR3 has 14 amino acids. Looked up from germline, CDR1 is MNHNY and CDR2 is SVGAGI (reference sequence). Trimming at V came to 6 bases and at J to 2 bases, leaving 3 bases not matched to a gene. DNA for the CDR3: TGTGCCAGCAGACAACTAGCGGGGCAAGAGACCCAGTACTTC. Its protein is CASRQLAGQETQYF.